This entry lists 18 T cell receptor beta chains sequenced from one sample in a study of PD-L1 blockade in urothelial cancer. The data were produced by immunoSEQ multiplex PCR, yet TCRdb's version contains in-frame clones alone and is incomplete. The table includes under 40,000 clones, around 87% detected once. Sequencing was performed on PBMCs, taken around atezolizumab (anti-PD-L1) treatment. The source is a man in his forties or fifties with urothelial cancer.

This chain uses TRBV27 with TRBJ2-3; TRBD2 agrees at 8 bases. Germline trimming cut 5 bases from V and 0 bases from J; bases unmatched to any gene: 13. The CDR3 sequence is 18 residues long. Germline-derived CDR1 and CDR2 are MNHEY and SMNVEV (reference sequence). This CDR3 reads CASSIRTTSGHSTDTQYF. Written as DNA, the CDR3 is TGTGCCAGCAGTATCCGCACTACTAGCGGCCATAGCACAGATACGCAGTATTTT.

CDR3 DNA: TGTGCCAGCACCCTCGACTGGAGGGCGGCAGATACGCAGTATTTT. Protein sequence: CASTLDWRAADTQYF. The rearrangement uses TRBV5-5 and TRBJ2-3; D perhaps matches TRBD2 (6 bases). Trimming stripped 6 bases from V and 4 bases from J, with 18 bases between. The CDR3 is 15 residues long. Germline V gene data show CDR1 as SGHKS and CDR2 as YYEKEE (reference sequence).

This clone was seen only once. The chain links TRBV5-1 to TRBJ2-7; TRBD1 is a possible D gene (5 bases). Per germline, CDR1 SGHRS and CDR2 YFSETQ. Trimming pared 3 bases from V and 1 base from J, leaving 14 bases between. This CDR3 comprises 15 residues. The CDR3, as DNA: TGCGCCAGCAGCTCGTCAAGGGGCCCATCCTACGAGCAGTACTTC. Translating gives CASSSSRGPSYEQYF.

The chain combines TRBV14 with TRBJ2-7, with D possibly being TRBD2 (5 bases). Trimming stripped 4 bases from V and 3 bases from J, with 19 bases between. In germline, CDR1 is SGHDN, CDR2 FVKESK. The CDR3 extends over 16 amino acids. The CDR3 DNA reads TGTGCCAGCAGCCGTCGTGAGGGAGCGAGGGTCTACGAGCAGTACTTC. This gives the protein CASSRREGARVYEQYF. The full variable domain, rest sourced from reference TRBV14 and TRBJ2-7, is EAGVTQFPSHSVIEKGQTVTLRCDPISGHDNLYWYRRVMGKEIKFLLHFVKESKQDESGMPNNRFLAERTGGTYSTLKVQPAELEDSGVYFCASSRREGARVYEQYFGPGTRLTVT.

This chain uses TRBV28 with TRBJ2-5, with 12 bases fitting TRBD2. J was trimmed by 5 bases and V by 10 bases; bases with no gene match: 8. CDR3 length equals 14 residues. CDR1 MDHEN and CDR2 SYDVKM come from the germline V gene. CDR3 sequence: CATRLAGVEETQYF. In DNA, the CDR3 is TGTGCCACCCGACTAGCGGGAGTCGAGGAGACCCAGTACTTC.

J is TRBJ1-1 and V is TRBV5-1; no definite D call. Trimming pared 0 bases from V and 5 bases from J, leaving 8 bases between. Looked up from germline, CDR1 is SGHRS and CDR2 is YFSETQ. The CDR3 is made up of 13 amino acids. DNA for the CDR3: TGCGCCAGCAGCTTGGGCGGTGGGACTGAAGCTTTCTTT. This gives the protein CASSLGGGTEAFF.

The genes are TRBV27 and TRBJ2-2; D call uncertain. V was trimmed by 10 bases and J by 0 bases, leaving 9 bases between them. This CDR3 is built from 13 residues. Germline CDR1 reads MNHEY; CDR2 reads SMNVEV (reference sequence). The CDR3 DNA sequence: TGTGCCATCCTCAGTACGAACACCGGGGAGCTGTTTTTT. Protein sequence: CAILSTNTGELFF.

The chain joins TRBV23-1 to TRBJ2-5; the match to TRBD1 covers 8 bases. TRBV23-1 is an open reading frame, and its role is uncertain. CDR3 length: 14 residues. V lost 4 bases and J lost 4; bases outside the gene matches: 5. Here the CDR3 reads CASSPRTGRETQYF. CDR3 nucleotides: TGCGCCAGCAGTCCTAGGACAGGGCGAGAGACCCAGTACTTC.

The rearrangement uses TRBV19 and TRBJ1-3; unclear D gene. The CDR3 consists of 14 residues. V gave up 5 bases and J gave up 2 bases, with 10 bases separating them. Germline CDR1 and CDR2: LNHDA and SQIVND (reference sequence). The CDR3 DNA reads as TGTGCCAGTAGTGGGTATGGAGCTGGAAACACCATATATTTT. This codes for CASSGYGAGNTIYF.

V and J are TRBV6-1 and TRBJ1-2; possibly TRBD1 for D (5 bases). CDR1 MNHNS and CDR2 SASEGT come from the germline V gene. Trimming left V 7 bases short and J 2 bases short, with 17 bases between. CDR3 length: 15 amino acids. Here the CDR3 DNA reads TGTGCCAGCACCCCCAGGGCAGGCCAAAACTATGGCTACACCTTC. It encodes CASTPRAGQNYGYTF.

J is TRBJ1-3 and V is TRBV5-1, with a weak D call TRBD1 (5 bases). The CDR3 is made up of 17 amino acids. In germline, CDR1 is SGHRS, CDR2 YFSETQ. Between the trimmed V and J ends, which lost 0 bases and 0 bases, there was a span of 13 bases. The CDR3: CASSLVAGISSGNTIYF. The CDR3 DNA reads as TGCGCCAGCAGCTTGGTGGCAGGGATCAGCTCTGGAAACACCATATATTTT.

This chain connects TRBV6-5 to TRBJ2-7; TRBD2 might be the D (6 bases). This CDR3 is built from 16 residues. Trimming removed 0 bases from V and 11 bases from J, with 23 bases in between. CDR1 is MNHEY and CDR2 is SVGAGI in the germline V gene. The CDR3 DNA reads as TGTGCCAGCAGTTACTCGGAGGTGGAGGGGCCAATACGTAAGTACTTC. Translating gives CASSYSEVEGPIRKYF.

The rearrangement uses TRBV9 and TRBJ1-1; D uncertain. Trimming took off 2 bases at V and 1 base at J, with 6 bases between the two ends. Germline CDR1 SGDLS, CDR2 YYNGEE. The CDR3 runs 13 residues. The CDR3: CASSVTENTEAFF. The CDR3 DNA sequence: TGTGCCAGCAGCGTTACAGAGAACACTGAAGCTTTCTTT. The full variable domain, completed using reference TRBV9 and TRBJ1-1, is DSGVTQTPKHLITATGQRVTLRCSPRSGDLSVYWYQQSLDQGLQFLIQYYNGEERAKGNILERFSAQQFPDLHSELNLSSLELGDSALYFCASSVTENTEAFFGQGTRLTVV.

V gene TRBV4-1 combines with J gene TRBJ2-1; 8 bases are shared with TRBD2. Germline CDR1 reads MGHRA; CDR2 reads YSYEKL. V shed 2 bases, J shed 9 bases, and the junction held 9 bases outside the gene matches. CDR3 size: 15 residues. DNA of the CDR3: TGCGCCAGCAGCCAATTAAGCGGGAGCTATATTGAGCAGTTCTTC. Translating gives CASSQLSGSYIEQFF.

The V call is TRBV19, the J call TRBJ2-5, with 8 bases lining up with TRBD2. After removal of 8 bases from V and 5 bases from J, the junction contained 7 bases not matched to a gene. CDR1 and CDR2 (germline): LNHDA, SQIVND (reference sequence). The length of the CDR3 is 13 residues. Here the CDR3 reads CASRGGAQETQYF. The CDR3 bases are TGTGCCAGTCGGGGGGGGGCCCAGGAGACCCAGTACTTC.

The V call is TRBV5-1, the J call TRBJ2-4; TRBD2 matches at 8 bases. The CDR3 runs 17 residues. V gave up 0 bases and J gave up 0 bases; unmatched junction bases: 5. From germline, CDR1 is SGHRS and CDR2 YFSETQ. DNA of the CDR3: TGCGCCAGCAGCTTGGCGGGGGGGGACCTAGCCAAAAACATTCAGTACTTC. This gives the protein CASSLAGGDLAKNIQYF.

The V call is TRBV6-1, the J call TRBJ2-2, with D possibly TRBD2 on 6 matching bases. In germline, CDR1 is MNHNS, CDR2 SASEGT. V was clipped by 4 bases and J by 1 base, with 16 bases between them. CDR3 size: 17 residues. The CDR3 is CASSAPSGRGNTGELFF. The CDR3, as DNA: TGTGCCAGCAGTGCCCCCTCGGGGCGGGGGAACACCGGGGAGCTGTTTTTT.

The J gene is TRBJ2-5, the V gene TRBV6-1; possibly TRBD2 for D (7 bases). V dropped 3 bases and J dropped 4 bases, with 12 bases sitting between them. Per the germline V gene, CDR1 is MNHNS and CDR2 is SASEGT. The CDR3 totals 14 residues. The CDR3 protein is CASSEPRGAETQYF. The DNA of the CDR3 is TGTGCCAGCAGTGAGCCCCGGGGGGCAGAGACCCAGTACTTC.